The next 30 T cell receptor beta chains were all read from a single sample in a study of post-analysis software for immune sequencing data. Which antigens these TCRs recognize remains unknown. Every TCR beta cDNA library bore unique molecular identifiers. TCRdb recomputed calls from the PCR reads with MiXCR, one row per CDR3 protein. The data hold fewer than 850,000 distinct CDR3 sequences, with roughly 27% observed a single time. Study outcomes and limitations: Controls had lower frequencies than patients of four or five TRBV segments, which included TRBV5-6, TRBV5-1 and TRBV20-1.

The sample comprised blood. The source is a girl under 18 with multiple sclerosis.

The rearrangement uses TRBV29-1 and TRBJ1-1; 10 bases are a match to TRBD1. CDR3 length equals 13 residues. The V gene end was trimmed by 5 bases and the J gene end by 7 bases; junction bases not matched to a gene: 7. The V gene's germline CDR1 is SQVTM and CDR2 ANQGSEA. The CDR3 DNA reads as TGCAGCGTTCGCGACAGGGGGCAACTTGAAGCTTTCTTT. It yields the protein CSVRDRGQLEAFF. Variable domain in full (rest from reference TRBV29-1 and TRBJ1-1): SAVISQKPSRDICQRGTSLTIQCQVDSQVTMMFWYRQQPGQSLTLIATANQGSEATYESGFVIDKFPISRPNLTFSTLTVSNMSPEDSSIYLCSVRDRGQLEAFFGQGTRLTVV.

This rearrangement joins TRBV5-6 to TRBJ1-6; possible D gene TRBD1, 5 bases. The germline V and J ends were trimmed by 4 bases and 10 bases, with 18 bases remaining between them. This CDR3 is built from 15 residues. Germline V gene sequence: CDR1 SGHDT, CDR2 YYEEEE. Written as DNA, the CDR3 is TGTGCCAGCAGCCCGACCCCGGGGCGGCCCTCACCCCTCCACTTT. It encodes CASSPTPGRPSPLHF.

This chain joins TRBV20-1 and TRBJ2-1, with TRBD2 matching 7 bases. This CDR3 region has 14 residues. Germline CDR1 DFQATT, CDR2 SNEGSKA (reference sequence). Trimming at V came to 6 bases and at J to 0 bases, leaving 5 bases not matched to a gene. In DNA form, the CDR3 reads TGCAGTGCGGGAGCGGGAAACTCCTACAATGAGCAGTTCTTC. Its protein product is CSAGAGNSYNEQFF.

The V and J genes are TRBV2 and TRBJ1-5, with unresolved D. CDR3 length: 11 residues. Trimming left V 6 bases short and J 7 bases short, with 7 bases between. The germline V gene encodes CDR1 SNHLY and CDR2 FYNNEI. The CDR3 spells CASRDSQPQHF. As DNA, the CDR3 is TGTGCCAGCAGGGACTCCCAGCCCCAGCATTTT.

This clonotype appeared once. A much larger clone lies one base from this, so it may be a read error. The chain joins TRBV20-1 to TRBJ1-2; possible D gene TRBD1, 6 bases. This CDR3 is built from 14 residues. Trimming took 6 bases from V and 2 from J, leaving 16 bases between them. The V gene's germline CDR1 is DFQATT and CDR2 SNEGSKA (reference sequence). As DNA, the CDR3 is TGCAGTGCAACTACCGGGACAAGGAACTATGGCTACACCTTC. As protein: CSATTGTRNYGYTF.

This clonotype was counted only a few times. The chain has TRBV5-1 and TRBJ2-1; 7 nucleotides line up with TRBD2. CDR1 and CDR2 (germline): SGHRS, YFSETQ. Germline trimming cut 2 bases from V and 6 bases from J; bases unmatched to any gene: 8. The CDR3 has 15 residues. The CDR3: CASSFFYPSGNEQFF. CDR3 coding DNA: TGCGCCAGCAGCTTTTTCTATCCTAGCGGCAATGAGCAGTTCTTC.

The rearrangement links TRBV4-3 to TRBJ2-7, with D unresolved. There are 15 residues in the CDR3. Per the germline V gene, CDR1 is LGHNA and CDR2 is YSLEER. V was cut by 0 bases and J by 0 bases, with 9 bases left in between. CDR3 sequence (DNA): TGCGCCAGCAGCCAAGATAAAGCTAGCTCCTACGAGCAGTACTTC. Protein: CASSQDKASSYEQYF.

The V gene is TRBV5-1, the J gene TRBJ1-2, with D possibly matching TRBD1 (6 bases). This CDR3 spans 14 amino acids. V shed 0 bases and J shed 7 bases, with 13 bases lying between them. CDR1 SGHRS and CDR2 YFSETQ come from the germline V gene. In DNA, the CDR3 is TGCGCCAGCAGCTTGGAACAGGGCCCCGGTGGCTACACCTTC. The encoded protein is CASSLEQGPGGYTF.

This clonotype was counted only a few times. CDR3 DNA: TGCAGCGTTGGACGGTCCTCTGGGGCCAACGTCCTGACTTTC. This sequence encodes CSVGRSSGANVLTF. V gene TRBV29-1 combines with J gene TRBJ2-6; no definite D call. This CDR3 is 14 amino acids long. Germline V lookup: CDR1 SQVTM, CDR2 ANQGSEA. The V end lost 4 bases, the J end lost 0 bases, and 7 bases lay between the germline ends. Filled out from reference TRBV29-1 and TRBJ2-6, the complete variable domain reads SAVISQKPSRDICQRGTSLTIQCQVDSQVTMMFWYRQQPGQSLTLIATANQGSEATYESGFVIDKFPISRPNLTFSTLTVSNMSPEDSSIYLCSVGRSSGANVLTFGAGSRLTVL.

The V gene is TRBV6-6, the J gene TRBJ1-1; D possibly corresponds to TRBD1 (5 bases). The V end was cut by 9 bases, the J end by 0 bases, with 8 bases between. Germline V CDR1 and CDR2: MNHNY, SVGAGI (reference sequence). There are 12 residues in the CDR3. The CDR3 sequence: CASQGLNTEAFF. CDR3 DNA: TGTGCCAGTCAGGGCTTGAACACTGAAGCTTTCTTT.

The table lists this clonotype with a count of one. One junction end disagrees with the germline gene, perhaps due to a read error. The gene calls are TRBV20-1 and TRBJ2-5, with D tentatively TRBD2 (5 bases). CDR3 size: 11 residues. The germline V gene has CDR1 DFQATT and CDR2 SNEGSKA (reference sequence). In DNA, the CDR3 is TGCAGTACTAGAGATCCCCAGACCCAGTACTTC. This codes for CSTRDPQTQYF.

Points on this clonotype: A read error may explain this, as a much larger clone is one base away. The chain has TRBV20-1 and TRBJ1-2; D perhaps matches TRBD1 (5 bases). Germline loops: CDR1 DFQATT, CDR2 SNEGSKA (reference sequence). The V end was cut by 0 bases, the J end by 4 bases, with 15 bases between. The CDR3 is 15 residues long. CDR3 nucleotides: TGCAGTGCTAGAGATTGGCAGGGCGTCGGCTATGGCTACACCTTC. The encoded protein is CSARDWQGVGYGYTF.

This clonotype was seen many times. The chain links TRBV6-5 to TRBJ2-7; D is perhaps TRBD2 (5 bases). Trimming pared 2 bases from V and 2 bases from J, leaving 10 bases between. Germline V lookup: CDR1 MNHEY, CDR2 SVGAGI. The CDR3 is made up of 14 amino acids. In DNA, the CDR3 is TGTGCCAGCAGTTACAATTACGGGACCTACGAGCAGTACTTC. It yields the protein CASSYNYGTYEQYF.

This clonotype has a count of ten or more. V is TRBV29-1 and J is TRBJ2-7, with a weak D call TRBD1 (5 bases). The CDR3 is 12 residues long. V shed 7 bases and J shed 1 base, with 11 bases lying between them. Germline lookup yields CDR1 SQVTM and CDR2 ANQGSEA. CDR3 sequence: CSAGPGSYEQYF. CDR3 bases: TGCAGCGCCGGCCCAGGGTCCTACGAGCAGTACTTC.

This clonotype showed up just a few times. The rearrangement links TRBV5-1 to TRBJ2-7; 9 nucleotides align to TRBD1. Germline V gene data show CDR1 as SGHRS and CDR2 as YFSETQ. Unmatched junction bases numbered 5, after V lost 2 bases and J lost 5 bases. The CDR3 length is 14 residues. In DNA, the CDR3 is TGCGCCAGCAGCTTCCGGGACAGGGCAGACGAGCAGTACTTC. The encoded protein is CASSFRDRADEQYF.

There are a few counts of this clonotype. V is TRBV7-2 and J is TRBJ2-1, with 8 bases that match TRBD2. This CDR3 has 17 amino acids. Germline V CDR1 and CDR2: SGHTA, FQGNSA. With V trimmed by 5 bases and J by 12 bases, 21 bases remained unmatched. CDR3 bases: TGTGCCAGCAGCCCACGGGGGGCGGGAGGTGGTTGGTCGGGGCAGTTCTTC. This sequence encodes CASSPRGAGGGWSGQFF.

This sequence joins TRBV27 and TRBJ2-7; D call uncertain. The CDR3 extends over 14 amino acids. Germline-derived CDR1 and CDR2 are MNHEY and SMNVEV (reference sequence). V was clipped by 3 bases and J by 2 bases, with 11 bases between them. The CDR3 DNA is TGTGCCAGCAGTTTTGGTCCACCTCCCTACGAGCAGTACTTC. Protein sequence: CASSFGPPPYEQYF.

This clonotype has a handful of counts. V gene TRBV7-9 combines with J gene TRBJ2-7; no clear D. This CDR3 comprises 12 residues. V gave up 7 bases and J gave up 2 bases, with 9 bases separating them. CDR1 SEHNR and CDR2 FQNEAQ come from the germline V gene (reference sequence). Here the CDR3 DNA reads TGTGCCAGCACCCTGGGGACCTACGAGCAGTACTTC. It specifies CASTLGTYEQYF.

The chain carries TRBV6-5 and TRBJ1-1, with a tentative D call TRBD1 (6 bases). The CDR3 contains 15 residues. Trimming cost V 0 bases and J 4 bases, with 12 bases left between them. CDR1 and CDR2 from the germline V gene are MNHEY and SVGAGI. In DNA, the CDR3 is TGTGCCAGCAGTTACTCGGGCCGGGGGCGCACTGAAGCTTTCTTT. Amino acid sequence: CASSYSGRGRTEAFF.

The chain employs TRBV7-2 and TRBJ2-5; perhaps TRBD2 as D (5 bases). Germline V gene data show CDR1 as SGHTA and CDR2 as FQGNSA. V lost 1 base and J 3 bases, leaving 12 bases between the germline ends. This CDR3 has 15 amino acids. CDR3: CASSLGAGPEETQYF. The CDR3 bases are TGTGCCAGCAGCTTAGGGGCGGGTCCAGAAGAGACCCAGTACTTC.

The CDR3 is CATSPAGSYNEQFF. DNA of the CDR3: TGTGCCACCAGCCCAGCGGGGTCCTACAATGAGCAGTTCTTC. This chain uses TRBV15 with TRBJ2-1, with TRBD2 matching over 7 bases. Germline lookup yields CDR1 LNHNV and CDR2 YYDKDF (reference sequence). The V and J ends lost 5 bases and 1 base, in that order; junction bases with no gene match: 2. The CDR3 length is 14 residues. Looking up the rest from reference TRBV15 and TRBJ2-1 gives the full variable domain: DAMVIQNPRYQVTQFGKPVTLSCSQTLNHNVMYWYQQKSSQAPKLLFHYYDKDFNNEADTPDNFQSRRPNTSFCFLDIRSPGLGDTAMYLCATSPAGSYNEQFFGPGTRLTVL.

The V and J genes are TRBV10-2 and TRBJ2-3, with D possibly matching TRBD2 (5 bases). The CDR3 loop spans 11 amino acids. Germline CDR1 and CDR2: WSHSY and SAAADI. Trimming cost V 7 bases and J 4 bases, with 6 bases left between them. CDR3 sequence: CASKRADTQYF. The CDR3 DNA sequence: TGCGCCAGCAAGAGGGCAGATACGCAGTATTTT.

A few counts support this clonotype. The genes are TRBV6-5 and TRBJ2-3; TRBD2 aligns across 13 bases. V was pared by 6 bases and J by 6 bases, with 6 bases of the junction left unmatched. The CDR3 has 15 amino acids. From germline, CDR1 is MNHEY and CDR2 SVGAGI. For the CDR3, the DNA is TGTGCCAGCAGAACTAGCGGGAGGGCCTCGGATACGCAGTATTTT. It translates to CASRTSGRASDTQYF.

The rearrangement joins TRBV7-2 to TRBJ2-1; 8 bases line up with TRBD2. Trimming cost V 4 bases and J 7 bases; bases outside gene matches: 18. The CDR3 is made up of 18 amino acids. Looked up from germline, CDR1 is SGHTA and CDR2 is FQGNSA. The CDR3 region has the DNA TGTGCCAGCAGCTCTAGCCTCGGGTGGGCGGGAGGTGGTAATGAGCAGTTCTTC. Its protein is CASSSSLGWAGGGNEQFF.

The table lists this clonotype with a few counts. The chain employs TRBV29-1 and TRBJ1-1; D might be TRBD1 (5 bases). Deletions cut 3 bases from V and 0 bases from J, with 8 bases between. Germline CDR1 is SQVTM and CDR2 is ANQGSEA. The length of the CDR3 is 13 residues. The CDR3 sequence: CSVEVGVNTEAFF. For the CDR3, the DNA is TGCAGCGTTGAGGTGGGGGTGAACACTGAAGCTTTCTTT. Together with reference TRBV29-1 and TRBJ1-1, the CDR3 gives the full variable domain: SAVISQKPSRDICQRGTSLTIQCQVDSQVTMMFWYRQQPGQSLTLIATANQGSEATYESGFVIDKFPISRPNLTFSTLTVSNMSPEDSSIYLCSVEVGVNTEAFFGQGTRLTVV.

Notes on this clonotype: Likely a read error: the CDR3 ends without its conserved phenylalanine or tryptophan. The gene calls are TRBV9 and TRBJ2-1; D is tentatively TRBD1 or TRBD2 (5 bases each). V was clipped by 2 bases and J by 10 bases, with 16 bases between them. Germline-derived CDR1 and CDR2 are SGDLS and YYNGEE. This CDR3 contains 14 residues. CDR3 residues: CASSVRDPGREQFC. The CDR3, as DNA: TGTGCCAGCAGCGTCCGGGACCCCGGGCGGGAGCAGTTCTGC.

This chain joins TRBV6-2 or TRBV6-3 and TRBJ2-7, with TRBD1 as a possible D gene (5 bases). The CDR3 sequence is 13 residues long. V lost 8 bases and J 5 bases, leaving 16 bases between the germline ends. Germline V CDR1 and CDR2: MNHEY, SVGEGT. CDR3 protein: CASYGQGNHEQYF. The CDR3 nucleotides are TGTGCCAGCTACGGGCAGGGTAATCACGAGCAGTACTTC.

This clonotype has a handful of counts. The DNA for the CDR3 is TGTGCCAGCAGCATCGGGGGTTTCTCCTACAATGAGCAGTTCTTC. Translation: CASSIGGFSYNEQFF. The chain uses TRBV7-9 and TRBJ2-1, with D possibly TRBD2 on 6 matching bases. V gave up 5 bases and J gave up 0 bases, with 11 bases separating them. The length of the CDR3 is 15 residues. Looked up from germline, CDR1 is SEHNR and CDR2 is FQNEAQ (reference sequence).

This clonotype showed up just once. The rearrangement links TRBV7-9 to TRBJ1-1, with 9 bases that match TRBD1. Trimming removed 5 bases from V and 6 bases from J; junction bases left unmatched: 7. CDR1 is SEHNR, CDR2 FQNEAQ, per germline (reference sequence). The CDR3 runs to 14 residues. The CDR3 coding sequence is TGTGCCAGCAGCAGGGGACAGGGTCTCCCTGAAGCTTTCTTT. Its protein is CASSRGQGLPEAFF.

The chain combines TRBV4-3 with TRBJ2-7; 9 bases align to TRBD1. The trim removed 3 bases at V and 4 bases at J, leaving 4 bases unmatched. Germline CDR1 LGHNA, CDR2 YSLEER. The CDR3 is 14 residues long. This CDR3 is CASSHRDREYEQYF. In nucleotides, the CDR3 is TGCGCCAGCAGCCATCGGGACAGGGAGTACGAGCAGTACTTC.